Following are 2 T cell receptor beta chains from one sample sequenced in a study of Ad26.COV2.S vaccination and SARS-CoV-2 variants. The assay was immunoSEQ multiplex PCR, and TCRdb's table has in-frame clones only and misses some. The table includes roughly 330,000 clones, 75% to 90% detected once. Treatment noted: around 19 received Ad26.COV2.S at low or high dose, single or two shots; 5 received placebo; per-sample allocation not given. Day 63 after the first injection of vaccine or placebo was the sampling time. The source material was peripheral blood, sampled in a trial of Ad26.COV2.S vaccine versus placebo. The receptors here all came from a person aged 18-60 years who received the Ad26.COV2.S COVID-19 vaccine or a placebo.

The chain recombines TRBV29-1 with TRBJ1-4, with D perhaps matching TRBD1 (5 bases). V shed 5 bases and J shed 4 bases, with 14 bases lying between them. Germline values: CDR1 SQVTM, CDR2 ANQGSEA. CDR3 length equals 14 residues. CDR3 region: CSVKRPGLNEKLFF. The CDR3 DNA sequence: TGCAGCGTTAAAAGACCGGGACTTAATGAAAAACTGTTTTTT.

The chain combines TRBV19 with TRBJ2-7; D perhaps matches TRBD1 (6 bases). The CDR3 covers 15 residues. In germline, CDR1 is LNHDA, CDR2 SQIVND (reference sequence). The V and J ends lost 3 bases and 3 bases respectively, with 15 bases between them. CDR3 residues: CASSILAGVYYEQYF. The CDR3 nucleotides are TGTGCCAGTAGTATTTTGGCAGGGGTCTACTACGAGCAGTACTTC.